This entry lists 8 T cell receptor beta chains sequenced from one sample in a study of shared clonotypes between healthy human individuals. Libraries were prepared by immunoSEQ multiplex PCR; TCRdb keeps only in-frame clonotypes and omits some of them. The sample shows about 1.1 million clones, approximately 78% of them seen only once. Sequencing input: memory CD4+ T cells from PBMCs. The subset was: CD45RA-negative fraction. All receptors come from a man aged 18 to 30 in good health. Some clones in this sample may be carry-over from other donors' samples.

This rearrangement joins TRBV2 to TRBJ2-7; a weak D match, TRBD1 (5 bases). From germline, CDR1 is SNHLY and CDR2 FYNNEI. V lost 5 bases and J lost 6, with 11 bases in between. The CDR3 has 12 amino acids. CDR3 in DNA: TGTGCCAGCAGTCCCAGGGTGGCCGAGCAGTACTTC. The encoded protein is CASSPRVAEQYF. The whole variable domain, remainder taken from reference TRBV2 and TRBJ2-7, is EPEVTQTPSHQVTQMGQEVILRCVPISNHLYFYWYRQILGQKVEFLVSFYNNEISEKSEIFDDQFSVERPDGSNFTLKIRSTKLEDSAMYFCASSPRVAEQYFGPGTRLTVT.

The table lists this clone with many counts. CDR3: CASSLRGTGSYNEQFF. CDR3 sequence (DNA): TGTGCCAGCAGCTTAAGGGGTACCGGGTCCTACAATGAGCAGTTCTTC. The chain couples TRBV7-2 to TRBJ2-1; D perhaps matches TRBD1 (5 bases). The V gene's germline CDR1 is SGHTA and CDR2 FQGNSA. V was shortened by 2 bases and J by 1 base, with 12 bases between the two germline ends. The CDR3 is 16 amino acids.

This clone has a single count. This chain joins TRBV9 and TRBJ2-2; weak D call: TRBD1 (5 bases). The CDR3 is made up of 15 amino acids. Germline CDR1 SGDLS, CDR2 YYNGEE. Trimming removed 0 bases at V and 2 bases at J, with 8 bases between. Here the CDR3 DNA reads TGTGCCAGCAGCGTAGAGGGGCGTAACACCGGGGAGCTGTTTTTT. Translated: CASSVEGRNTGELFF.

The chain recombines TRBV5-4 with TRBJ2-6; D uncertain. CDR1 and CDR2 (germline): SGHNT, YYREEE (reference sequence). The CDR3 length is 15 residues. V was cut by 4 bases and J by 0 bases, with 8 bases left in between. DNA for the CDR3: TGTGCCAGCAGCCCTGGGCACTCTGGGGCCAACGTCCTGACTTTC. This codes for CASSPGHSGANVLTF.

V usage is TRBV6-1 and J usage is TRBJ1-1; TRBD1 agrees at 7 bases. CDR1 and CDR2 from the germline V gene are MNHNS and SASEGT. The CDR3 sequence is 13 residues long. Trimming cost V 2 bases and J 8 bases; bases outside gene matches: 5. As DNA, the CDR3 is TGTGCCAGCAGTGAACGTCGGACAGGCGAAGCTTTCTTT. This translates into CASSERRTGEAFF.

This clone was counted between two and nine times. The chain uses TRBV28 and TRBJ2-2; TRBD2 aligns across 10 bases. The CDR3 is 14 residues long. V shed 8 bases, J shed 7 bases, and the junction held 7 bases outside the gene matches. Germline V gives CDR1 MDHEN, CDR2 SYDVKM. This CDR3 is CASWASGSGGELFF. Here the CDR3 DNA reads TGTGCCAGCTGGGCTAGCGGGAGTGGCGGGGAGCTGTTTTTT.

The V gene is TRBV19, the J gene TRBJ1-2, with 7 nucleotides matching TRBD1. Trimming cost V 7 bases and J 3 bases; bases outside gene matches: 8. CDR1 and CDR2 (germline): LNHDA, SQIVND (reference sequence). The CDR3 sequence is 14 residues long. The CDR3 nucleotides are TGTGCCAGTACTCGGGACAGTCTCGACTATGGCTACACCTTC. It yields the protein CASTRDSLDYGYTF.

V gene TRBV7-2 combines with J gene TRBJ1-2; D ambiguous. The CDR3 spans 13 residues. Deletions cut 7 bases from V and 2 bases from J, with 11 bases between. Germline CDR1 reads SGHTA; CDR2 reads FQGNSA. The CDR3 nucleotides are TGTGCCAGCAACAACCTCCTCAACTATGGCTACACCTTC. Translating it yields CASNNLLNYGYTF.